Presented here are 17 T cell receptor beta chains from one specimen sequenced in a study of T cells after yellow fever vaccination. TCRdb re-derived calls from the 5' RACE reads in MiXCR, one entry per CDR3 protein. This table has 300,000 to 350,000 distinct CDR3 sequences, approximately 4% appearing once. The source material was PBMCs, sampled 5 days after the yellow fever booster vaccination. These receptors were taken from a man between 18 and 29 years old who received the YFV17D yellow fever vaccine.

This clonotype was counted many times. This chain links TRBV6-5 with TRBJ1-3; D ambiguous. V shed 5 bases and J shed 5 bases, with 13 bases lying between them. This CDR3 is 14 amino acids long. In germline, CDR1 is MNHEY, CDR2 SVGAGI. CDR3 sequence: CASSPLFGRNTIYF. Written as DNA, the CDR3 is TGTGCCAGCAGTCCCCTCTTTGGGCGAAACACCATATATTTT.

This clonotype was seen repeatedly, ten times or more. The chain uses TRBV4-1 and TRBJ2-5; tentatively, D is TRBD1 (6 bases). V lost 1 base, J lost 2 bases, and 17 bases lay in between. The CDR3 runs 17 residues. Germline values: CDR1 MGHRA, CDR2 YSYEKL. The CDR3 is CASSQGGTGTFQETQYF. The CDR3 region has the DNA TGCGCCAGCAGCCAAGGGGGAACCGGGACATTTCAAGAGACCCAGTACTTC.

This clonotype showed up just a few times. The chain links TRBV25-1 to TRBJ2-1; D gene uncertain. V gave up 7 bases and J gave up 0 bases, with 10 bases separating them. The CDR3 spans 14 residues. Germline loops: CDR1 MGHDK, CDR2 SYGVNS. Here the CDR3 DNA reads TGTGCCAGCACTGGAGTCGACTCCTACAATGAGCAGTTCTTC. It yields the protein CASTGVDSYNEQFF.

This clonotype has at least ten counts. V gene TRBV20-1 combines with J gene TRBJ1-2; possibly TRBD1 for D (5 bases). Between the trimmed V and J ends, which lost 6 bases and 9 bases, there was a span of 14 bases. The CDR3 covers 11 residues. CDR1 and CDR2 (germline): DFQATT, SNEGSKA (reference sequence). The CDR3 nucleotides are TGCAGTGCCTCTCGGGGGGAAAGCTACACCTTC. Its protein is CSASRGESYTF.

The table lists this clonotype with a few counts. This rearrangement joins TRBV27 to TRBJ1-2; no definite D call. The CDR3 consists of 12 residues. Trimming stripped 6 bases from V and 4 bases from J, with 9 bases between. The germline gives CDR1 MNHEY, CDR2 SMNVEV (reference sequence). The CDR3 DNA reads TGTGCCAGCAGGATCGGACTCTATGGCTACACCTTC. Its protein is CASRIGLYGYTF.

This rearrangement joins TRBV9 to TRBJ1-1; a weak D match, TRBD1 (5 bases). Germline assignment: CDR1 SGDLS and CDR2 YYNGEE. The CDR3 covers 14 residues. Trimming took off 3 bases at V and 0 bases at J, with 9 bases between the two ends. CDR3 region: CASSAGGMNTEAFF. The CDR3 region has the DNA TGTGCCAGCAGCGCGGGGGGGATGAACACTGAAGCTTTCTTT.

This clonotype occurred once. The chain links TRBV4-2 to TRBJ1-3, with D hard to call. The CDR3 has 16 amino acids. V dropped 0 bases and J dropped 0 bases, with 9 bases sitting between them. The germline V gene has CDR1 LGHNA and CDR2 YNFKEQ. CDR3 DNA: TGTGCCAGCAGCCAAGATTCAACCTTCTCTGGAAACACCATATATTTT. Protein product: CASSQDSTFSGNTIYF.

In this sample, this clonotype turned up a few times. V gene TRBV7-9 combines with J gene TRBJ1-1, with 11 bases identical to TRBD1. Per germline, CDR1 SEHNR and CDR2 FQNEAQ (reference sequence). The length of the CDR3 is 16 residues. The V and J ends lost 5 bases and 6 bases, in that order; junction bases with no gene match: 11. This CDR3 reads CASSARTGGGGPEAFF. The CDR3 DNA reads TGTGCCAGCAGCGCTCGGACAGGGGGCGGGGGTCCTGAAGCTTTCTTT.

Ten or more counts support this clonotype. CDR3: CASSPRTEAFF. The CDR3 DNA sequence: TGTGCCAGCAGTCCCCGGACTGAAGCTTTCTTT. The V and J genes are TRBV6-6 and TRBJ1-1; D is undetermined. The germline V gene encodes CDR1 MNHNY and CDR2 SVGAGI (reference sequence). V lost 5 bases to trimming and J lost 5 bases, with 6 bases between them. The CDR3 has 11 residues.

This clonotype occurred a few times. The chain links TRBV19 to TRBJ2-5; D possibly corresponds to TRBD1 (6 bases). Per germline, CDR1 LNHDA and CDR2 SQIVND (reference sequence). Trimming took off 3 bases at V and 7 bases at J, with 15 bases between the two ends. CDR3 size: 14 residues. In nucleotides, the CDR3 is TGTGCCAGTAGTATTGGACAGATCGAAGGGACCCAGTACTTC. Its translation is CASSIGQIEGTQYF.

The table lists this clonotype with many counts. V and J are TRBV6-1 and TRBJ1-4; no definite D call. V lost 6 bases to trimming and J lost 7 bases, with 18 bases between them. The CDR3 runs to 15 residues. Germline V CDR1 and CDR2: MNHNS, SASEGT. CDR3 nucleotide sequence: TGTGCCAGCAGCACAGAATGGTGGCTCCGTGAAAAACTGTTTTTT. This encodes CASSTEWWLREKLFF.

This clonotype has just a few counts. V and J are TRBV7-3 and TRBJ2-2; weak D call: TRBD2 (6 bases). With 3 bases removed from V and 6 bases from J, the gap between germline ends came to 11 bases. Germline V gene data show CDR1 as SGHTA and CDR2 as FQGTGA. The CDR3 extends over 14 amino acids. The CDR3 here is CASSLGGDPGELFF. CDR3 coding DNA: TGTGCCAGCAGCTTGGGCGGGGACCCCGGGGAGCTGTTTTTT.

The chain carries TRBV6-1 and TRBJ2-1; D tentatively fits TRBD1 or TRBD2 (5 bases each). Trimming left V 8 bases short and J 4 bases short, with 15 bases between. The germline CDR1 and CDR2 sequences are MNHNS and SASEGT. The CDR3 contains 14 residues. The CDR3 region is CASLRGDFYNEQFF. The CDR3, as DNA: TGTGCCAGCCTGAGGGGAGACTTTTACAATGAGCAGTTCTTC.

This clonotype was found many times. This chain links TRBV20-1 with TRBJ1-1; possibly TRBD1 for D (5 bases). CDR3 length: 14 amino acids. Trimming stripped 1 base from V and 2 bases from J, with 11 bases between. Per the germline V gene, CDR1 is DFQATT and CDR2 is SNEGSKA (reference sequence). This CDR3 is CSARASDSNTEAFF. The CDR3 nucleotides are TGCAGTGCTAGAGCCTCAGACAGTAACACTGAAGCTTTCTTT.

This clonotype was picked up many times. CDR3 in DNA: TGCGCCAGCAGCTTGGGTCAGCTCTCTAAGACCCAGTACTTC. It translates to CASSLGQLSKTQYF. V usage is TRBV5-1 and J usage is TRBJ2-5; no reliable D call. Per germline, CDR1 SGHRS and CDR2 YFSETQ. The CDR3 runs 14 residues. Trimming pared 0 bases from V and 6 bases from J, leaving 12 bases between. Full variable domain (rest looked up from reference TRBV5-1 and TRBJ2-5): KAGVTQTPRYLIKTRGQQVTLSCSPISGHRSVSWYQQTPGQGLQFLFEYFSETQRNKGNFPGRFSGRQFSNSRSEMNVSTLELGDSALYLCASSLGQLSKTQYFGPGTRLLVL.

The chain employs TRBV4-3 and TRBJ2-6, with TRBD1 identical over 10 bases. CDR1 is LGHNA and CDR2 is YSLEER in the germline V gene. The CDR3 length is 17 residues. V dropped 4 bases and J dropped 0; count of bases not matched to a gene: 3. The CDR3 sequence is CASSLDRGSSGANVLTF. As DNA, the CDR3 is TGCGCCAGCAGCCTGGACAGGGGGAGCTCTGGGGCCAACGTCCTGACTTTC.

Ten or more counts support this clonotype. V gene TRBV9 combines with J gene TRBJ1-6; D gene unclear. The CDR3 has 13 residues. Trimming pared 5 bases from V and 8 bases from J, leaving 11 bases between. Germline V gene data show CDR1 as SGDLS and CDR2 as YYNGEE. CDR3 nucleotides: TGTGCCAGCAGTACGGCGGTGGATTCACCCCTCCACTTT. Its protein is CASSTAVDSPLHF.